This is a list of T cell receptor beta chains from one sample in a study of blood T cell repertoires in COVID-19. Measured with immunoSEQ multiplex PCR; TCRdb has only the in-frame clones, and not every one. The sample carries 250,000 to 300,000 clones, roughly 90% recorded once. Sequenced material: peripheral blood. The receptors originated from a young woman with COVID-19, enrolled during active disease. CDR3s include the opening cysteine and the closing phenylalanine or tryptophan. Fields, in order: CDR3 length, D gene, V gene, clone size, J gene, CDR3 DNA, CDR3 protein. D genes are given only for firm matches. Size tells how often a clone was seen (once, few, many) or the class of an expanded clone, and some rows leave it out.

15,NA,TRBV2,NA,TRBJ1-5,TGTGCCAGCAGTGAAACGGGGGTGGGTTTTCAGCCCCAGCATTTT,CASSETGVGFQPQHF
12,NA,TRBV15,few,TRBJ2-5,TGTGCCACCAGCAGAGATAAAGAGACCCAGTACTTC,CATSRDKETQYF
16,NA,TRBV12-5,NA,TRBJ2-3,TGTGCTAGTGGTTTGCCACCGGGGGGCGACACAGATACGCAGTATTTT,CASGLPPGGDTDTQYF
13,TRBD1,TRBV14,NA,TRBJ1-6,TGTGCCAGCAGCCCCTGGACAGGGGAGGCCCTCCACTTT,CASSPWTGEALHF
10,NA,TRBV29-1,NA,TRBJ2-1,TGCAGCGTTTATGACAATGAGCAGTTCTTC,CSVYDNEQFF
14,TRBD2,TRBV10-1,NA,TRBJ2-1,TGCGCCAGCAGTTGGACTAGCGGGGGCGGTGAGCAGTTCTTC,CASSWTSGGGEQFF
14,NA,TRBV19,NA,TRBJ2-1,TGTGCCAGTAGTAACAGGGTCGTGGACAATGAGCAGTTCTTC,CASSNRVVDNEQFF
12,NA,TRBV5-8,NA,TRBJ2-1,TGTGCCAGCAGGTCGACAGGGAGGGAGCAGTTCTTC,CASRSTGREQFF
15,NA,TRBV5-6,once,TRBJ2-6,TGTGCCAGCAGCCCCTTTTCGTCTGGGGCCAACGTCCTGACTTTC,CASSPFSSGANVLTF
16,NA,TRBV5-1,once,TRBJ2-1,TGCGCCAGCAGCCCCCCCGCGCTGGGGCGCTCGCATGAGCAGTTCTTC,CASSPPALGRSHEQFF